Listed here are 21 T cell receptor beta chains from one sample, sequenced in a study of T cells after posttransplantation cyclophosphamide. Clones were sequenced by immunoSEQ multiplex PCR, and TCRdb holds only the in-frame ones, with some missing. The data hold about 50,000 clones, with roughly 92% observed a single time. Sequencing was carried out using PBMCs. The receptors were sampled from a woman aged 25 to 39 in good health and a related stem cell transplant donor.

This chain links TRBV18 with TRBJ1-1, with a weak D call TRBD1 (6 bases). This CDR3 comprises 14 residues. The germline V and J ends were trimmed by 5 bases and 1 base, with 11 bases remaining between them. Germline loops: CDR1 KGHSH, CDR2 LQKENI. The CDR3 DNA follows: TGTGCCAGCTCAATTGGGGGGGCGAACACTGAAGCTTTCTTT. This sequence encodes CASSIGGANTEAFF. Based on the CDR3 plus reference TRBV18 and TRBJ1-1, the full variable domain is NAGVMQNPRHLVRRRGQEARLRCSPMKGHSHVYWYRQLPEEGLKFMVYLQKENIIDESGMPKERFSAEFPKEGPSILRIQQVVRGDSAAYFCASSIGGANTEAFFGQGTRLTVV.

The chain carries TRBV18 and TRBJ2-1; 10 bases fit TRBD1. The CDR3 covers 15 residues. V lost 4 bases and J lost 4; bases outside the gene matches: 4. Germline CDR1 is KGHSH and CDR2 is LQKENI. DNA of the CDR3: TGTGCCAGCTCACGGGGACAGGGGCCTTACAATGAGCAGTTCTTC. As protein: CASSRGQGPYNEQFF.

J is TRBJ2-2 and V is TRBV7-2; no clear D gene. The CDR3 covers 16 residues. The ends were cut back, 0 bases at V and 4 bases at J, with 12 bases in the middle. Per germline, CDR1 SGHTA and CDR2 FQGNSA. This chain's CDR3 is CASSLAPGLTTGELFF. The CDR3 bases are TGTGCCAGCAGCTTAGCGCCCGGTCTCACCACCGGGGAGCTGTTTTTT.

This sequence joins TRBV7-2 and TRBJ1-6; D is uncertain. Per the germline V gene, CDR1 is SGHTA and CDR2 is FQGNSA. V lost 2 bases, J lost 6 bases, and 11 bases lay in between. This CDR3 comprises 15 residues. The CDR3 sequence is CASSLSLVSNSPLHF. DNA of the CDR3: TGTGCCAGCAGCTTAAGCCTAGTCAGTAATTCACCCCTCCACTTT.

The chain combines TRBV15 with TRBJ1-5; a weak D match, TRBD1 (5 bases). Trimming cost V 2 bases and J 4 bases, with 18 bases left between them. The CDR3 has 17 amino acids. From germline, CDR1 is LNHNV and CDR2 YYDKDF (reference sequence). CDR3 coding DNA: TGTGCCACCAGCAGAACCACCAGGGTTGGAGTGAATCAGCCCCAGCATTTT. It codes for CATSRTTRVGVNQPQHF. The full variable domain, completed using reference TRBV15 and TRBJ1-5, is DAMVIQNPRYQVTQFGKPVTLSCSQTLNHNVMYWYQQKSSQAPKLLFHYYDKDFNNEADTPDNFQSRRPNTSFCFLDIRSPGLGDTAMYLCATSRTTRVGVNQPQHFGDGTRLSIL.

This clone was counted between two and nine times. V gene TRBV5-1 combines with J gene TRBJ1-2, with 9 bases matching TRBD1. The germline V gene encodes CDR1 SGHRS and CDR2 YFSETQ. Trimming removed 6 bases from V and 1 base from J; junction bases left unmatched: 4. The CDR3 has 14 residues. This CDR3 is CASTTGGYNYGYTF. The DNA of the CDR3 is TGCGCCAGCACAACAGGGGGCTATAACTATGGCTACACCTTC.

The chain recombines TRBV6-4 with TRBJ1-2; TRBD1 might be the D (5 bases). CDR3 length equals 13 residues. The germline CDR1 and CDR2 sequences are MRHNA and SNTAGT. Trimming took off 4 bases at V and 1 base at J, with 7 bases between the two ends. The DNA of the CDR3 is TGTGCCAGCAGTGGGGGGGATAACTATGGCTACACCTTC. It yields the protein CASSGGDNYGYTF.

Only a few counts were recorded for this clone. V usage is TRBV19 and J usage is TRBJ2-4; D perhaps matches TRBD1 (7 bases). Trimming stripped 6 bases from V and 13 bases from J, with 25 bases between. Per the germline V gene, CDR1 is LNHDA and CDR2 is SQIVND (reference sequence). This CDR3 spans 15 amino acids. This chain's CDR3 is CASSPGLRGTAPQYF. CDR3 bases: TGTGCCAGTAGCCCAGGTCTCCGGGGGACAGCGCCCCAGTACTTC.

The V call is TRBV7-2, the J call TRBJ1-6, with D unresolved. Germline CDR1 SGHTA, CDR2 FQGNSA. Trimming took off 6 bases at V and 10 bases at J, with 16 bases between the two ends. CDR3 length: 14 amino acids. CDR3 region: CASRTDGVQSPLHF. The DNA for the CDR3 is TGTGCCAGCAGAACCGACGGGGTACAATCACCCCTCCACTTT.

The chain carries TRBV5-4 and TRBJ1-2; 9 positions agree with TRBD1. Germline assignment: CDR1 SGHNT and CDR2 YYREEE (reference sequence). Trimming cost V 4 bases and J 5 bases; bases outside gene matches: 9. The CDR3 loop spans 15 amino acids. DNA for the CDR3: TGTGCCAGCAGCGTAACAGGGGGCGGGGGGTATGGCTACACCTTC. Protein: CASSVTGGGGYGYTF.

The chain recombines TRBV19 with TRBJ2-7; 9 bases are shared with TRBD1. This CDR3 contains 13 residues. Trimming cost V 8 bases and J 3 bases; bases outside gene matches: 5. Per the germline V gene, CDR1 is LNHDA and CDR2 is SQIVND (reference sequence). CDR3 sequence (DNA): TGTGCCAGTGGACCGGGACAGGGCTACGAGCAGTACTTC. As protein: CASGPGQGYEQYF.

The chain is built from TRBV27 and TRBJ1-2; 9 bases are a match to TRBD1. This CDR3 has 15 amino acids. Losses at the gene ends were 3 bases for V and 5 bases for J; bases not matched to a gene: 7. Germline lookup yields CDR1 MNHEY and CDR2 SMNVEV (reference sequence). CDR3 coding DNA: TGTGCCAGCAGTTTCGGGACAGGGTCACATTATGGCTACACCTTC. Amino acids: CASSFGTGSHYGYTF.

The V gene is TRBV18, the J gene TRBJ2-2, with D possibly matching TRBD1 (5 bases). CDR1 and CDR2 (germline): KGHSH, LQKENI. V was pared by 3 bases and J by 3 bases, with 8 bases between. CDR3 length: 14 residues. CDR3: CASSPLTDTGELFF. The CDR3, as DNA: TGTGCCAGCTCACCCCTGACAGACACCGGGGAGCTGTTTTTT.

The chain links TRBV19 to TRBJ1-2, with D hard to call. V lost 2 bases to trimming and J lost 7 bases, with 11 bases between them. The germline gives CDR1 LNHDA, CDR2 SQIVND (reference sequence). This CDR3 region has 13 residues. This CDR3 reads CASSINGLSGYTF. Written as DNA, the CDR3 is TGTGCCAGTAGTATAAACGGGTTGAGTGGCTACACCTTC.

V and J are TRBV5-1 and TRBJ1-1; D might be TRBD1 (5 bases). Germline assignment: CDR1 SGHRS and CDR2 YFSETQ. V was trimmed by 0 bases and J by 7 bases, leaving 10 bases between them. CDR3 length: 13 residues. The CDR3 loop is CASSLEGRVEAFF. CDR3 in DNA: TGCGCCAGCAGCTTGGAAGGCAGGGTTGAAGCTTTCTTT.

The chain has TRBV10-3 and TRBJ1-3, with 8 bases aligning to TRBD1. The V segment lost 0 bases and the J segment 1 base; nucleotides outside the gene matches: 5. CDR1 and CDR2 (germline): ENHRY, SYGVKD. The CDR3 loop spans 17 amino acids. The CDR3 loop reads CAISESSGGDSGNTIYF. CDR3 nucleotide sequence: TGTGCCATCAGTGAGTCGTCAGGGGGCGATTCTGGAAACACCATATATTTT.

This clone was counted a single time. The chain couples TRBV2 to TRBJ1-6; 7 nucleotides align to TRBD1. This CDR3 region has 13 residues. V lost 8 bases, J lost 8 bases, and 6 bases stayed unmatched. In germline, CDR1 is SNHLY, CDR2 FYNNEI. The CDR3 here is CASRTGEDSPLHF. DNA for the CDR3: TGTGCCAGCCGCACAGGGGAGGATTCACCCCTCCACTTT.

The V call is TRBV11-3, the J call TRBJ1-5; 7 bases agree with TRBD1. This CDR3 spans 19 amino acids. Germline V CDR1 and CDR2: SGHNT, YENEEA. J was trimmed by 0 bases and V by 4 bases; bases with no gene match: 15. CDR3 residues: CASSYTHPGTAYSNQPQHF. The CDR3 DNA reads as TGTGCCAGCAGCTACACGCACCCGGGGACAGCCTATAGCAATCAGCCCCAGCATTTT. Supplemented by reference TRBV11-3 and TRBJ1-5, the full variable domain reads EAGVVQSPRYKIIEKKQPVAFWCNPISGHNTLYWYLQNLGQGPELLIRYENEEAVDDSQLPKDRFSAERLKGVDSTLKIQPAELGDSAVYLCASSYTHPGTAYSNQPQHFGDGTRLSIL.

This chain uses TRBV6-1 with TRBJ1-1, with 10 bases aligning to TRBD1. With 5 bases clipped from V and 5 bases from J, the junction kept 5 bases outside the gene matches. Germline V gene sequence: CDR1 MNHNS, CDR2 SASEGT. This CDR3 region has 14 residues. The CDR3 loop is CASSSDRGRTEAFF. The CDR3 region has the DNA TGTGCCAGCAGTTCAGACAGGGGGCGGACTGAAGCTTTCTTT.

J is TRBJ1-1 and V is TRBV20-1; tentative D call: TRBD1 (5 bases). The V gene's germline CDR1 is DFQATT and CDR2 SNEGSKA (reference sequence). V lost 4 bases, J lost 7 bases, and 10 bases lay in between. The CDR3 has 11 amino acids. The CDR3 sequence is CSATSTDEAFF. The DNA for the CDR3 is TGCAGTGCTACCTCGACAGATGAAGCTTTCTTT.

J is TRBJ2-1 and V is TRBV10-3; D uncertain. V was clipped by 7 bases and J by 5 bases, with 12 bases between them. The CDR3 covers 13 residues. Per germline, CDR1 ENHRY and CDR2 SYGVKD. CDR3 bases: TGTGCCATCAAGTTTGAACACGACAATGAGCAGTTCTTC. This codes for CAIKFEHDNEQFF.